These 7 T cell receptor beta chains share one sample of origin, sequenced in a study of cytomegalovirus exposure and HLA in healthy donors. The PCR contained 60 Vbeta and 13 Jbeta primers. Using immunoSEQ multiplex PCR, the repertoire was profiled, and TCRdb retains in-frame clones only, with some absent. The profile shows over 90,000 clones, 60% to 80% of them singletons. Sequencing was performed on PBMCs. These receptors came from a man aged 55 to 70 in good health and CMV-seronegative.

The chain has TRBV2 and TRBJ1-4; 11 bases are a match to TRBD1. CDR1 is SNHLY and CDR2 is FYNNEI in the germline V gene. The J segment lost 7 bases and the V segment lost 6 bases, leaving 7 bases of the junction unmatched. This CDR3 is 15 amino acids long. CDR3 in DNA: TGTGCCAGCAGAGCACGGACAGGGGGCCGTGAAAAACTGTTTTTT. Protein: CASRARTGGREKLFF.

This chain joins TRBV9 and TRBJ2-1; D is possibly TRBD2 (6 bases). Germline V lookup: CDR1 SGDLS, CDR2 YYNGEE. The CDR3 totals 16 residues. The ends were cut back, 0 bases at V and 4 bases at J, with 14 bases in the middle. The CDR3 here is CASSVEIRGMYNEQFF. The CDR3 DNA sequence: TGTGCCAGCAGCGTAGAGATACGGGGGATGTACAATGAGCAGTTCTTC.

This clone was observed a handful of times. V gene TRBV5-4 combines with J gene TRBJ2-6; D perhaps matches TRBD2 (6 bases). The CDR3 contains 17 residues. The V end was cut by 4 bases, the J end by 4 bases, with 18 bases between. CDR1 and CDR2 (germline): SGHNT, YYREEE (reference sequence). The CDR3 spells CASSQGRGFYGANVLTF. CDR3 bases: TGTGCCAGCAGCCAGGGACGGGGGTTTTACGGGGCCAACGTCCTGACTTTC.

The chain couples TRBV6-6 to TRBJ2-1; TRBD2 matches at 11 bases. Per germline, CDR1 MNHNY and CDR2 SVGAGI (reference sequence). The trim removed 6 bases at V and 4 bases at J, leaving 5 bases unmatched. CDR3 length equals 15 residues. CDR3 sequence (DNA): TGTGCCAGCAGGGCTCTAGCGGGGGGTTACAATGAGCAGTTCTTC. It yields the protein CASRALAGGYNEQFF.

The chain recombines TRBV2 with TRBJ1-4; 9 nucleotides align to TRBD1. Per the germline V gene, CDR1 is SNHLY and CDR2 is FYNNEI. The J segment lost 8 bases and the V segment lost 4 bases, leaving 5 bases of the junction unmatched. The CDR3 spans 14 residues. CDR3 loop: CASSARTGEEKLFF. The DNA for the CDR3 is TGTGCCAGCAGTGCTCGGACAGGGGAGGAAAAACTGTTTTTT.

The chain uses TRBV19 and TRBJ1-1; perhaps TRBD1 as D (5 bases). Germline CDR1 LNHDA, CDR2 SQIVND (reference sequence). This CDR3 has 15 amino acids. Trimming left V 3 bases short and J 0 bases short, with 11 bases between. CDR3 sequence: CASSMPRQLNTEAFF. Here the CDR3 DNA reads TGTGCCAGTAGTATGCCCCGACAGCTGAACACTGAAGCTTTCTTT.

The V and J genes are TRBV10-1 and TRBJ1-2; TRBD1 matches at 7 bases. In germline, CDR1 is WNHNN, CDR2 SYGVQD (reference sequence). The CDR3 extends over 13 amino acids. Trimming at V came to 6 bases and at J to 6 bases, leaving 7 bases not matched to a gene. CDR3 protein: CASSPDRVHGYTF. In DNA, the CDR3 is TGCGCCAGCAGCCCAGACAGGGTCCATGGCTACACCTTC.